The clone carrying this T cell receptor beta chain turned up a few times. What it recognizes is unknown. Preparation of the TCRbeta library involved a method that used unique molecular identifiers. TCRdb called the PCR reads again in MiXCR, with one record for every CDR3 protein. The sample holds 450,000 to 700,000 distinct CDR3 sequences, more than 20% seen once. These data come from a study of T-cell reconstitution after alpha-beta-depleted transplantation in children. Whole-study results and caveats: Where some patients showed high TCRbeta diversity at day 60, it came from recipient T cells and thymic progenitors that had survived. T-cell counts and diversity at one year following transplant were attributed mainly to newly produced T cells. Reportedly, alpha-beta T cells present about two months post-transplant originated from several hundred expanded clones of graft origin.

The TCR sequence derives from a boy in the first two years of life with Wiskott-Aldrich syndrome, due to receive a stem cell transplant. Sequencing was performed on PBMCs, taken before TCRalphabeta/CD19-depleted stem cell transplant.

CDR3 DNA sequence: TGTGCCAGCAGCTTAGATCCCGGACTAGCGGGAGAGACCCAGTACTTC. It yields the protein CASSLDPGLAGETQYF. This chain connects TRBV11-2 to TRBJ2-5; 11 bases are a match to TRBD2. The V gene end was trimmed by 0 bases and the J gene end by 4 bases; junction bases not matched to a gene: 4. Germline V CDR1 and CDR2: SGHAT, FQNNGV. This CDR3 comprises 16 residues.